The 21 T cell receptor beta chains given below trace back to one sample, sequenced in a study of OX40 agonist ivuxolimab in advanced cancers. Libraries were prepared by immunoSEQ multiplex PCR; TCRdb keeps only in-frame clonotypes and omits some of them. This repertoire shows some 45,000 clones, 80% to 90% found once; its top ten account for around 17%. The sequencing here drew on CD4+ or CD8+ T cells sorted from blood, taken in a trial of the OX40 agonist ivuxolimab. These TCRs come from an adult with an advanced solid tumor such as melanoma, head and neck, liver or kidney cancer.

The chain employs TRBV7-9 and TRBJ2-1; D is unresolved. Trimming left V 4 bases short and J 8 bases short, with 12 bases between. The V gene's germline CDR1 is SEHNR and CDR2 FQNEAQ (reference sequence). CDR3 length equals 13 residues. The CDR3 DNA sequence: TGTGCCAGCAGCTCAACAGTAATCGATGAGCAGTTCTTC. It is translated as CASSSTVIDEQFF.

This clone was seen once. The rearrangement uses TRBV7-9 and TRBJ2-1; 8 bases are shared with TRBD2. The CDR3 is 18 residues long. Germline V gene sequence: CDR1 SEHNR, CDR2 FQNEAQ (reference sequence). J lost 4 bases, V lost 3 bases, and 14 bases had no gene match. CDR3 sequence (DNA): TGTGCCAGCAGCTTGGGGACTACGGGAGGGCCCTTATACAATGAGCAGTTCTTC. The encoded protein is CASSLGTTGGPLYNEQFF.

The chain links TRBV27 to TRBJ2-1; 14 bases fit TRBD2. Germline trimming cut 4 bases from V and 8 bases from J; bases unmatched to any gene: 4. This CDR3 is built from 15 residues. Germline V gene lookup returns CDR1 MNHEY and CDR2 SMNVEV (reference sequence). In DNA, the CDR3 is TGTGCCAGCAGTTCCTTGACTAGCGGGAGGGATGAGCAGTTCTTC. This translates into CASSSLTSGRDEQFF.

The chain carries TRBV7-8 and TRBJ2-7, with 15 bases identical to TRBD2. J lost 7 bases, V lost 2 bases, and 3 bases had no gene match. In germline, CDR1 is SGHVS, CDR2 FQNEAQ. This CDR3 has 15 amino acids. CDR3 region: CASSLMGLAGGEQYF. CDR3 coding DNA: TGTGCCAGCAGCTTAATGGGACTAGCGGGGGGAGAGCAGTACTTC.

This chain uses TRBV27 with TRBJ2-7; 7 nucleotides line up with TRBD1. Looked up from germline, CDR1 is MNHEY and CDR2 is SMNVEV (reference sequence). The V and J ends lost 5 bases and 4 bases, in that order; junction bases with no gene match: 11. This CDR3 contains 15 residues. The CDR3 is CASSTDRDRGYEQYF. The CDR3 DNA follows: TGTGCCAGCAGTACTGACCGGGACAGAGGTTACGAGCAGTACTTC.

V and J are TRBV4-1 and TRBJ2-4, with a tentative D call TRBD1 (7 bases). V was cut by 1 base and J by 0 bases, with 10 bases left in between. The CDR3 loop spans 16 amino acids. The germline V gene has CDR1 MGHRA and CDR2 YSYEKL. The CDR3 DNA is TGCGCCAGCAGCCAAGCAGGGGGGAGAGCCAAAAACATTCAGTACTTC. The encoded protein is CASSQAGGRAKNIQYF.

This clone was detected a few times. This sequence joins TRBV11-2 and TRBJ2-7; D gene uncertain. The length of the CDR3 is 12 residues. Germline assignment: CDR1 SGHAT and CDR2 FQNNGV. Trimming left V 5 bases short and J 3 bases short, with 8 bases between. The CDR3 DNA reads as TGTGCCAGCAGCCCCCTAAGCTACGAGCAGTACTTC. This codes for CASSPLSYEQYF. Complete variable domain (other parts from reference TRBV11-2 and TRBJ2-7): EAGVAQSPRYKIIEKRQSVAFWCNPISGHATLYWYQQILGQGPKLLIQFQNNGVVDDSQLPKDRFSAERLKGVDSTLKIQPAKLEDSAVYLCASSPLSYEQYFGPGTRLTVT.

V usage is TRBV7-3 and J usage is TRBJ2-1; TRBD2 matches 12 bases. The length of the CDR3 is 16 residues. The V and J ends lost 4 bases and 5 bases, in that order; junction bases with no gene match: 6. Germline CDR1 is SGHTA and CDR2 is FQGTGA. CDR3 region: CASSSTTSGGDNEQFF. The DNA of the CDR3 is TGTGCCAGCAGCTCCACGACTAGCGGGGGTGACAATGAGCAGTTCTTC.

The chain couples TRBV6-1 to TRBJ1-5; tentative D call: TRBD1 (5 bases). Germline loops: CDR1 MNHNS, CDR2 SASEGT. V was trimmed by 1 base and J by 9 bases, leaving 16 bases between them. The CDR3 sequence is 15 residues long. The CDR3 reads CASSEETGTGWPQHF. In nucleotides, the CDR3 is TGTGCCAGCAGTGAAGAAACGGGGACCGGGTGGCCCCAGCATTTT.

This chain joins TRBV25-1 and TRBJ2-1, with 8 bases lining up with TRBD1. CDR1 and CDR2 (germline): MGHDK, SYGVNS. With V trimmed by 5 bases and J by 4 bases, 4 bases remained unmatched. The CDR3 has 14 amino acids. The DNA for the CDR3 is TGTGCCAGCAGTTGGACAGGGACTTACAATGAGCAGTTCTTC. Its protein is CASSWTGTYNEQFF.

The rearrangement uses TRBV7-9 and TRBJ2-2; D not certain. The CDR3 sequence is 16 residues long. Germline CDR1 is SEHNR and CDR2 is FQNEAQ (reference sequence). The V gene lost 5 bases and the J gene lost 2 bases, with 15 bases spanning the gap. The CDR3 sequence: CASSISSGRNTGELFF. CDR3 sequence (DNA): TGTGCCAGCAGCATCTCTAGTGGCAGAAACACCGGGGAGCTGTTTTTT.

The chain uses TRBV7-8 and TRBJ2-1, with 12 nucleotides matching TRBD2. Per the germline V gene, CDR1 is SGHVS and CDR2 is FQNEAQ. The CDR3 contains 18 residues. Trimming took 5 bases from V and 7 from J; bases not matched to a gene: 15. The CDR3 here is CASSPGTSGYLRGNEQFF. For the CDR3, the DNA is TGTGCCAGCAGCCCGGGGACTAGCGGGTACCTAAGGGGGAATGAGCAGTTCTTC.

The V and J genes are TRBV5-1 and TRBJ2-2; D may be TRBD2 (6 bases). The length of the CDR3 is 15 residues. The germline gives CDR1 SGHRS, CDR2 YFSETQ. Trimming took 1 base from V and 6 from J, leaving 13 bases between them. CDR3 bases: TGCGCCAGCAGCTTGTACGGGAGTATTGCCGGGGAGCTGTTTTTT. It codes for CASSLYGSIAGELFF.

The J gene is TRBJ2-1, the V gene TRBV30; 7 bases are shared with TRBD1. The CDR3 contains 17 residues. CDR1 and CDR2 from the germline V gene are GTSNPN and SVGIG (reference sequence). After removal of 3 bases from V and 11 bases from J, the junction contained 22 bases not matched to a gene. Here the CDR3 reads CAWSRPDRADRGGQQFF. For the CDR3, the DNA is TGTGCCTGGAGCCGCCCCGACAGGGCGGATAGAGGAGGCCAGCAGTTCTTC.

V and J are TRBV7-9 and TRBJ1-4; D ambiguous. CDR1 and CDR2 from the germline V gene are SEHNR and FQNEAQ (reference sequence). The V and J ends lost 5 bases and 8 bases respectively, with 15 bases between them. The length of the CDR3 is 14 residues. The CDR3 region is CASSPRTVEEKLFF. CDR3 sequence (DNA): TGTGCCAGCAGCCCGAGGACCGTTGAGGAAAAACTGTTTTTT.

The chain recombines TRBV7-6 with TRBJ1-2; possible D gene TRBD1, 5 bases. V lost 4 bases, J lost 9 bases, and 18 bases lay in between. The CDR3 consists of 14 residues. CDR1 SGHVS and CDR2 FNYEAQ come from the germline V gene. CDR3 in amino acids: CASSSSGGFESYTF. CDR3 DNA: TGTGCCAGCAGCTCCTCCGGGGGGTTCGAAAGCTACACCTTC.

The chain combines TRBV11-3 with TRBJ1-1, with 8 bases identical to TRBD1. With 3 bases clipped from V and 3 bases from J, the junction kept 0 bases outside the gene matches. The CDR3 covers 13 residues. The germline CDR1 and CDR2 sequences are SGHNT and YENEEA. The CDR3 protein is CASSLTGDTEAFF. CDR3 DNA sequence: TGTGCCAGCAGCTTGACAGGGGACACTGAAGCTTTCTTT.

The V call is TRBV6-1, the J call TRBJ2-3; D not certain. Trimming pared 4 bases from V and 6 bases from J, leaving 14 bases between. CDR3 size: 14 residues. Germline values: CDR1 MNHNS, CDR2 SASEGT. DNA of the CDR3: TGTGCCAGCAGTGTTTATCAGGCTCCGGATACGCAGTATTTT. Translation gives CASSVYQAPDTQYF.

The V and J genes are TRBV6-1 and TRBJ1-6; tentative D call: TRBD1 (5 bases). The CDR3 contains 15 residues. V lost 6 bases and J lost 6, with 15 bases in between. The germline gives CDR1 MNHNS, CDR2 SASEGT. The CDR3 coding sequence is TGTGCCAGCAGCCCCTGGGGGGGGATTAATTCACCCCTCCACTTT. It is translated as CASSPWGGINSPLHF.

The chain combines TRBV28 with TRBJ1-5, with 9 positions matching TRBD1. The CDR3 runs 13 residues. V shed 6 bases and J 5 bases; nucleotides not matched to a gene: 2. Germline lookup yields CDR1 MDHEN and CDR2 SYDVKM. The CDR3 protein is CASRGTGYQPQHF. In DNA form, the CDR3 reads TGTGCCAGCAGAGGGACAGGGTATCAGCCCCAGCATTTT.

This sequence joins TRBV5-4 and TRBJ2-7; 9 nucleotides agree with TRBD1. The CDR3 sequence is 15 residues long. V shed 3 bases and J 1 base; nucleotides not matched to a gene: 5. Germline V lookup: CDR1 SGHNT, CDR2 YYREEE (reference sequence). CDR3 DNA: TGTGCCAGCAGCTACCGACAGGGGGGGTCCTACGAGCAGTACTTC. Residues: CASSYRQGGSYEQYF. The full variable domain, its missing parts supplied by reference TRBV5-4 and TRBJ2-7, is ETGVTQSPTHLIKTRGQQVTLRCSSQSGHNTVSWYQQALGQGPQFIFQYYREEENGRGNFPPRFSGLQFPNYSSELNVNALELDDSALYLCASSYRQGGSYEQYFGPGTRLTVT.